A single T cell receptor beta chain is shown here with its context. Assay used: immunoSEQ multiplex PCR; TCRdb lists only in-frame clones, some missing. The sample yields 15,000 or so clones, over 60% seen once. The sample comes from a study of graft-versus-host responses after intestinal transplantation. To release intraepithelial and lamina propria lymphocytes, the graft tissue was processed. The clonotype originates from a human patient who received an intestinal transplant, so some T cells may come from the graft donor. The sample consisted of ileum tissue, taken approximately 26 days after intestinal transplant.

For the CDR3, the DNA is TGTGCCAGTAAAACCCAGGGGGCGCATACTGAAGCTTTCTTT. This codes for CASKTQGAHTEAFF. J is TRBJ1-1 and V is TRBV19, with 8 bases aligning to TRBD1. The V and J ends lost 7 bases and 5 bases, in that order; junction bases with no gene match: 9. This CDR3 is 14 amino acids long. The germline CDR1 and CDR2 sequences are LNHDA and SQIVND (reference sequence).